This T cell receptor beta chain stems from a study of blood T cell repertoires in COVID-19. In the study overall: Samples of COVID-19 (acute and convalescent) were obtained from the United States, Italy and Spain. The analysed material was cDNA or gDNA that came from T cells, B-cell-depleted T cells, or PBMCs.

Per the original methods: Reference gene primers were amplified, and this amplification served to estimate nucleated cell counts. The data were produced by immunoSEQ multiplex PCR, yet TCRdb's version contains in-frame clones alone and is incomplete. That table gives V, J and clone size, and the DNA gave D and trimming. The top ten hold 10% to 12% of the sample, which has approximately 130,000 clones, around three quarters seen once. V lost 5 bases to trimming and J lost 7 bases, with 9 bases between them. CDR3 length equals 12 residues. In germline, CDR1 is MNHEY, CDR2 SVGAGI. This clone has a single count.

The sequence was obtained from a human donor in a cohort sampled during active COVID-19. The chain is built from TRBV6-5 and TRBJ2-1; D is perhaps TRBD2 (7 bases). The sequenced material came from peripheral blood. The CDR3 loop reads CASSKGGNEQFF. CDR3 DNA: TGTGCCAGCAGTAAGGGGGGGAATGAGCAGTTCTTC.